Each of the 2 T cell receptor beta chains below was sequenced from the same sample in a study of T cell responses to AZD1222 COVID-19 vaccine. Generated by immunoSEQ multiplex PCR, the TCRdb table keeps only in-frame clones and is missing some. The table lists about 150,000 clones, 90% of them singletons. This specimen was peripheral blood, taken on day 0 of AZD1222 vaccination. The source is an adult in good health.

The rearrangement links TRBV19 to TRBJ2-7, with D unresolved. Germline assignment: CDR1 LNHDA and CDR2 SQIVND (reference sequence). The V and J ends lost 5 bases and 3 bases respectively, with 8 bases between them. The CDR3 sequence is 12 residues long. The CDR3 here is CASSGSYYEQYF. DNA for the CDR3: TGTGCCAGTAGTGGTTCCTACTACGAGCAGTACTTC.

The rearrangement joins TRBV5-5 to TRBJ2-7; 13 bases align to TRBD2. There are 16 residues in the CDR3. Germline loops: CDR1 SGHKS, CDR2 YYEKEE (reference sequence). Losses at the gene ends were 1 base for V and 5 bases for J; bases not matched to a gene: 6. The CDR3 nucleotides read TGTGCCAGCAGCTTGACTAGCGGGGGGGCTATGCACGAGCAGTACTTC. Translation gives CASSLTSGGAMHEQYF.